The rows below give T cell receptor beta chains drawn from one sample of a study of control samples from healthy donors and cancer patients. Here immunoSEQ multiplex PCR was the method, and the copy in TCRdb shows in-frame clones only, minus some. The sample has 190,000 or so clones, roughly 91% seen once. Sequenced sample: blood. The receptor set was obtained from a young man in good health. The CDR3 runs from the conserved cysteine through the conserved F or W. The D gene is left open where the match is weak. Expanded clones get a size class; other rows say once, few or many, or leave the size out.

d_gene	v_gene	abundance	j_gene	CDR3nt	CDR3aa
-	TRBV7-6	-	TRBJ2-5	TGTGCCAGCAGCTTTTCGTCCCTGGAGGGGGAGACCCAGTACTTC	CASSFSSLEGETQYF
TRBD1	TRBV28	-	TRBJ1-2	TGTGCCAGCAGCCTACATACAGGGGACTATGGCTACACCTTC	CASSLHTGDYGYTF
-	TRBV3-1/TRBV3-2	-	TRBJ2-1	TGTGCCAGCAGCCAAGCGGGAAGCTTTAATGAGCAGTTCTTC	CASSQAGSFNEQFF
TRBD1	TRBV11-2	-	TRBJ1-2	TGTGCCAGCAGCTCCCGGACAGGCTCAGCTAACTATGGCTACACCTTC	CASSSRTGSANYGYTF
-	TRBV30	-	TRBJ1-4	TGTGCCTGGAGTCCGCAGGGGATAGCTAATGAAAAACTGTTTTTT	CAWSPQGIANEKLFF
TRBD2	TRBV2	-	TRBJ2-7	TGTGCCAGCAGTGACAGCGGGGGGGCCTGGGAGCAGTACTTC	CASSDSGGAWEQYF
-	TRBV5-6	-	TRBJ2-4	TGTGCCAGCAGCTTGGCCGGCTTAGCCAAAAACATTCAGTACTTC	CASSLAGLAKNIQYF
-	TRBV29-1	-	TRBJ1-2	TGCAGCGTTGAAGATGGACGAAGTAACTATGGCTACACCTTC	CSVEDGRSNYGYTF
-	TRBV6-4	-	TRBJ2-7	TGTGCCAGCAGTCGTACCGGGGACTCGGAGCAGTACTTC	CASSRTGDSEQYF
-	TRBV27	-	TRBJ2-2	TGTGCCAGCAGTTTAGAGTGGGGGGCCGGGGAGCTGTTTTTT	CASSLEWGAGELFF
TRBD1	TRBV7-9	-	TRBJ1-2	TGTGCCAGCAGCTTTGAACAGGGGGCCTCTGGCTACACCTTC	CASSFEQGASGYTF
-	TRBV5-1	-	TRBJ2-3	TGCGCCAGCAGCTTCGAGCTTAGCACAGATACGCAGTATTTT	CASSFELSTDTQYF
-	TRBV24-1	-	TRBJ1-1	TGTGCCACCAGTGATCCGGAGAGTGCTTTCTTT	CATSDPESAFF
TRBD1	TRBV9	-	TRBJ1-1	TGTGCCAGCAGCCCCGACAGGGTCGGGAACACTGAAGCTTTCTTT	CASSPDRVGNTEAFF
-	TRBV6-1	-	TRBJ2-3	TGTGCCAGCAGTGAATGGGTGGGTAGAACAGATACGCAGTATTTT	CASSEWVGRTDTQYF
TRBD1	TRBV28	few	TRBJ1-3	TGTGCCAGCAGTTCGGACAGGGTCCCTGGAAACACCATATATTTT	CASSSDRVPGNTIYF
-	TRBV6-5	-	TRBJ2-1	TGTGCCAGCTGGGATTTTTACAATGAGCAGTTCTTC	CASWDFYNEQFF
-	TRBV6-8	-	TRBJ2-4	-	CASRVGLLRAKNIQYF
TRBD2	TRBV4-1	once	TRBJ2-5	TGCGCCAGCAGCCTTGCGGGGGGAGAGACCCAGTACTTC	CASSLAGGETQYF
-	TRBV7-3	once	TRBJ1-5	TGTGCCAGCAGCATAAATCTCAGATTGCTCAATCAGCCCCAGCATTTT	CASSINLRLLNQPQHF
TRBD1	TRBV6-1	-	TRBJ2-7	TGTGCCAGCAGTGAAGACAGGGGCTTCTACGAGCAGTACTTC	CASSEDRGFYEQYF
TRBD2	TRBV20-1	-	TRBJ2-1	TGCAGTGCTAGTACCAGCGGGGGCTACAATGAGCAGTTCTTC	CSASTSGGYNEQFF
-	TRBV7-9	-	TRBJ1-5	TGTGCCAGCAGCTTGAGCGGGGATCAGCCCCAGCATTTT	CASSLSGDQPQHF
-	TRBV25-1	-	TRBJ1-6	TGTGCCAGCAGTGAAGGGCGGTCGGGGTTTAATTCACCCCTCCACTTT	CASSEGRSGFNSPLHF
-	TRBV9	-	TRBJ2-7	TGTGCCAGCAGCGAGGCCCCTGGCAGGGGCTACGAGCAGTACTTC	CASSEAPGRGYEQYF
-	TRBV9	once	TRBJ1-4	TGTGCCAGCAGCCCAAGTCCCCAAGGACGGGTAAATGAAAAACTGTTTTTT	CASSPSPQGRVNEKLFF
-	TRBV7-8	-	TRBJ2-5	TGTGCCAGCAGCTCCCACCTGACTAAAGTTAAGACCCAGTACTTC	CASSSHLTKVKTQYF
TRBD2	TRBV9	once	TRBJ2-1	TGTGCCAGCAGCGGAACTAGCGGAACCTACAATGAGCAGTTCTTC	CASSGTSGTYNEQFF
-	TRBV29-1	-	TRBJ1-2	TGCAGCGTTGTTCCGACAGGTGATAACTATGGCTACACCTTC	CSVVPTGDNYGYTF
TRBD1	TRBV27	-	TRBJ2-7	TGTGCCAGCGGTCAGGGGGCGAGTGTCGAGCAGTACTTC	CASGQGASVEQYF
TRBD2	TRBV10-3	-	TRBJ2-1	TGTGCCATCAGTCCTCAGACTAGCGGGGGGGTAGATGAGCAGTTCTTC	CAISPQTSGGVDEQFF
-	TRBV9	-	TRBJ1-1	TGTGCCAGCAGCGTAGGCAGGGGCCGCATGAACACTGAAGCTTTCTTT	CASSVGRGRMNTEAFF
-	TRBV6-5	-	TRBJ1-5	TGTGCCAGCAGTTCCTGGGGGGATCAGCCCCAGCATTTT	CASSSWGDQPQHF
TRBD2	TRBV7-3	-	TRBJ2-1	TGTGCCAGCAGCCCCCTAGCGGGGGTCCACAATGAGCAGTTCTTC	CASSPLAGVHNEQFF
TRBD1	TRBV5-1	-	TRBJ1-1	TGCGCCAGCAGCCTGGATGACAGGGCAATGGCTTTCTTT	CASSLDDRAMAFF
-	TRBV12-3/TRBV12-4	-	TRBJ1-2	TGTGCCAGCAGCCATACAGGCGATGGCTACACCTTC	CASSHTGDGYTF
TRBD1	TRBV18	-	TRBJ2-7	TGTGCCAGCTCAATCGGGACAGGGTCTCAATACAGCTACGAGCAGTACTTC	CASSIGTGSQYSYEQYF
-	TRBV10-1	-	TRBJ2-1	TGCGCCAGCAGTGAGGATAGGGGGGCGGACAATGAGCAGTTCTTC	CASSEDRGADNEQFF
TRBD1	TRBV7-3	-	TRBJ2-2	TGTGCCAGCAGCTTGAGGTCCATAGGGGGCGTGAGCACCGGGGAGCTGTTTTTT	CASSLRSIGGVSTGELFF
TRBD1	TRBV14	-	TRBJ2-4	TGTGCCAGCAGCGATACAGGGGGCATTCAGTACTTC	CASSDTGGIQYF
-	TRBV30	-	TRBJ1-1	TGTGCCTGGAGTAGGAGGGACACTGAAGCTTTCTTT	CAWSRRDTEAFF
-	TRBV18	-	TRBJ2-2	TGTGCCAGCTCACAGGGTCCCACAAGAACCGGGGAGCTGTTTTTT	CASSQGPTRTGELFF
-	TRBV27	-	TRBJ2-2	TGTGCCAGCAGTCTCAGGGGAGGTTCGACTGGGGAGCTGTTTTTT	CASSLRGGSTGELFF
-	TRBV7-2	-	TRBJ1-6	TGTGCCAGCAGCTTATCTGGGACGGCCTACTCACCCCTCCACTTT	CASSLSGTAYSPLHF
-	TRBV9	-	TRBJ1-5	TGTGCCAGCAGCACGGACAGCGATCAGCCCCAGCATTTT	CASSTDSDQPQHF
TRBD1	TRBV5-1	-	TRBJ2-3	TGCGCCAGCAGCCGGGGACAGACCGATACGCAGTATTTT	CASSRGQTDTQYF
-	TRBV6-5	-	TRBJ2-3	TGTGCCAGCAGCCCCGACGGTGAGAATACGCAGTATTTT	CASSPDGENTQYF